This TCR beta chain appears in the sequencing data of a study of cytomegalovirus exposure and HLA in healthy donors listed by TCRdb under 2017. Context from the whole study: An earlier analysis of 587 of the donors reported roughly 270 Gb of sequence data and approximately 110 million unique TCR beta sequences from roughly 180 million T cells. An early release that covered fewer than 750 HLA-typed donors contained approximately 320 gigabases of sequencing data and tens of millions of unique TCR sequences. Of the 350 to 400 genotyped donors, approximately 80% fell in the genetic ancestry cluster associated with self-reported Caucasian donors. The study was designed to test whether signatures of past pathogen exposure could be identified by cataloging public T cell receptors. The T cell repertoires of around 670 subjects were profiled by immunosequencing and related to cytomegalovirus serostatus. A separate validation cohort of 100 to 150 different subjects was used in addition to the 666-subject first cohort. The study combined high-throughput TCR immunosequencing, statistical association of individual TCRs with disease status, and machine learning to predict cytomegalovirus infection status. To study patterns of TCR occurrence, a later analysis re-analyzed previously published TCR beta repertoires from 700 or so donors and added high-resolution HLA genotyping. In the later analysis, no new phenotypic data were used to find candidate immune exposures; instead, reliance was placed on TCR beta sequences and their occurrence across donors. To decide whether each TCR beta V gene segment behaved as functional or pseudogenic, an earlier analysis of some 540 of the donors relied on high-throughput TCR beta sequencing. Alongside the repertoire data, information on donor age, sex, ethnicity and CMV serostatus was compiled. Genome-wide SNP genotypes for about 65% of the roughly 700 donors were used in a later genetic analysis, which treated that subset as a discovery cohort. Every discovery cohort repertoire had been produced on one sequencing platform. Class I and class II HLA loci were covered by the typing at four-digit resolution. The number of typed donors differed by locus: about 620-640 for A, B, C, DRB1 and DQB1; approximately 520 for DQA1; around 610 for DPA1; and about 470 for DPB1. Because of strong linkage in the cohort, roughly five DR-DQ haplotypes were treated as single units for association and clustering. On average, roughly 250,000 unique TCR beta nucleotide sequences were sequenced per donor among 398 genotyped donors of the cohort, with roughly 18% of those sequences being non-productive.

The cohort was made up of roughly 670 healthy bone marrow donors. Cohort members were all nominally healthy when sampled, although unrecorded immune exposures were likely present. The donor tested CMV seropositive, placing the donor among the approximately 310 seropositive members of the cohort. A peripheral blood sample was provided by each donor, and peripheral blood mononuclear cells were used for TCR beta sequencing. The Qiagen DNeasy Blood Extraction Kit was used to extract genomic DNA from the blood cell samples. The germline V gene gives CDR1 as SQVTM and CDR2 as ANQGSEA. Inclusive of the bounding cysteine and phenylalanine, the CDR3 is 11 residues long. Here the CDR3 DNA is all that survives: 33 bases in frame from base 1. The germline V end is reduced by 6 bases and the J end by 9 bases; junction bases left unmatched: 6. Summary of the overall study and its limitations: In vitro tests confirmed that a few of the cytomegalovirus-associated TCR beta chains recognize cytomegalovirus antigens. In the study, 150 to 200 TCR beta chains were listed as associated with cytomegalovirus. In a later analysis, HLA-associated TCR beta chains showed more clonal expansion and lower generation probabilities than non-associated chains that were equally common. Linkage disequilibrium might explain the correlated functional status among segregating V segments, but an unknown experimental factor could not be excluded. HLA typing was unavailable for some donors at each locus, so association tests used only the typed subset. When HLA alleles, especially DR and DQ, strongly co-occurred, TCR associations were difficult to assign to individual alleles. A further reported finding was that TCR beta sequences accurately predicted the HLA-A and HLA-B alleles for most subjects in the first cohort. According to the authors, the approach could potentially be generalized to other disease states and immunological phenotypes. Across donors, most TCR sequences were observed very rarely, whereas some public TCRs were present in many individuals. A later analysis found that TCR association rates varied across HLA loci, with DRB1 alleles showing the most associated TCRs and HLA-C alleles the fewest. The presence/absence analyses assumed that sequencing depth was roughly uniform across donors, and that assumption may not be true. The 87-base-pair reads could not distinguish some IMGT-functional V segments, including TRBV6-2 and TRBV6-3, so those segments were excluded. Because counts were too low, about 18 rarely observed V segments, including chromosome 9 orphons, were excluded from the earlier analysis of some 590 of the donors. At a false discovery rate of 0.05, a later analysis linked 15,000 to 20,000 TCR beta sequences to specific HLA alleles. A later genetic analysis reported fewer N-insertions in productive TCRs among donors in an Asian-associated ancestry cluster than the roughly 620-donor mean. In this cohort, only TCR beta chains were sequenced, and detectable features were limited by the absence of alpha or paired-chain data. An earlier analysis of roughly 570 of the donors showed that most TCR beta V segments appeared in productive rearrangements either about 87% or about 30% of the time, which broadly matched IMGT annotations. In a later analysis, several top co-occurrence clusters were reported to appear linked to parvovirus B19, influenza, CMV and Epstein-Barr virus. The classifier was reported to diagnose cytomegalovirus status with high specificity and sensitivity in both the original and validation cohorts. According to a later analysis, most CMV-associated TCR beta chains appeared to be HLA-restricted, and the HLA associations seemed to be driven largely by CMV exposure. For the cohort, immune exposure information was limited to CMV serostatus. A cluster of highly shared sequence variants was judged likely to represent a technical artifact of the sequencing pipeline. In a later genetic analysis, a missense DCLRE1C variant was associated with V-gene and J-gene trimming of TCR beta chains, and the association was replicated in an independent cohort.

Libraries were constructed by the immunoSEQ multiplex PCR assay. A mixture of 60 forward primers for TCR Vbeta segments and 13 reverse primers for TCR Jbeta segments was used in the multiplex PCR. The CDR3 region of rearranged TCR beta genes was amplified from genomic DNA with a multiplex PCR assay. The amplified TCR beta libraries were sequenced on the Illumina HiSeq System as 87-base-pair reads. In the authors' own workflow: A later analysis counted tens of millions of unique TCR beta chains across the 600 to 850 repertoires, and some 11 million of these chains were shared by at least two donors. Raw reads were error-corrected and collapsed into unique sequences with a nearest-neighbor algorithm that merged closely related sequences to remove PCR and sequencing errors. CDR3 sequences were aligned to IMGT reference sequences to assign V, D and J gene segments. For a sequence to be retained, at least a six-nucleotide match to both a V gene segment and a J gene segment was required. Rearrangements were called productive when the CDR3 lacked stop codons and stayed in frame with V and J; all others were non-productive. Following IMGT convention, CDR3 was defined as the stretch from the second conserved V-encoded cysteine up to the conserved J-encoded phenylalanine. In an earlier analysis of 500 to 650 of the donors, sequences lacking an unambiguous match to a single V gene segment were excluded. An earlier analysis of 500 to 600 of the donors classified V segments as functional when productive rearrangements were above 56.7% and as segregating when the standard deviation between donors was above 5%. A statistical classification framework was developed to diagnose cytomegalovirus status using the catalog of TCR beta chain sequences. In a later analysis, TCR nucleotide sequences were compared against IMGT/GENE-DB human TR gene sequences so that V and J genes could be assigned. Using the TCRdist pipeline, a later analysis assigned CDR3 sequences along with most-parsimonious VDJ recombination scenarios. In a later analysis, each TCR beta chain was defined by its CDR3 amino acid sequence together with its V-gene family, and reads lacking a unique V-gene family were excluded. A later analysis removed several hundred highly shared, low-generation-probability nucleotide sequences to deal with suspected cross-contamination and a sequencing artifact. For each public chain, a later analysis derived a clonal expansion index from normalized ranks of inferred template counts within each repertoire. In a later analysis, generation probabilities were computed with a VDJ recombination model fitted to out-of-frame rearrangements, and the resulting probabilities were checked against IGoR. A later analysis scored TCR-TCR, TCR-HLA and TCR-CMV co-occurrence with hypergeometric tests, applying a repertoire-size bias correction to TCR pairs. False discovery rates were estimated in a later analysis by permuting HLA or CMV assignments 20 times. In a later analysis, co-occurring TCRs were grouped using DBSCAN, with TCRdist sequence similarity added in when clustering inside HLA-allele-positive subsets. Repertoires with fewer than 30,000 or more than 120,000 public chains were left out of co-occurrence clustering, as were five repertoires with anomalous nucleotide sharing. The table comes from immuneACCESS by way of TCRdb, which keeps in-frame sequences with V and J called. Part of the clones is missing from these tables; in studies checked, under half for an unresolved V gene and the rest for unknown reasons. V and J calls and clone size come straight from that table; D and trimming were deduced from the DNA. This sample lists over 75,000 clones; about four fifths were detected once. Of the sample, under 4% is held by the ten largest clones.

Concerning this clone: Its recognized antigen is unknown. Base qualities are not recorded, but no much larger clone differs from it by a single base.

The TCR was taken from a male donor in good health and CMV-seropositive. Here the chain combines TRBV29-1 and TRBJ2-3, with 7 middle bases fitting TRBD2. Sequencing input: PBMCs. Here the CDR3 is given as CSVVRGETQYF. The DNA sequence is TGCAGCGTCGTCCGGGGGGAGACGCAGTATTTT.